This TCR beta chain was documented in a study of cytomegalovirus exposure and HLA in healthy donors. Study conclusions and caveats: Reportedly, HLA-A and HLA-B alleles of most subjects were accurately predicted from TCR beta.

60 Vbeta and 13 Jbeta primers were used in PCR. Profiled with immunoSEQ multiplex PCR; TCRdb holds only in-frame clones, not every one. The sample has approximately 120,000 clones, around three quarters seen once. A note on this clone: What it binds is unknown.

The germline gives CDR1 SGHNT, CDR2 YYREEE (reference sequence). With V trimmed by 2 bases and J by 5 bases, 6 bases remained unmatched. The CDR3 extends over 15 amino acids. Sequencing was performed on PBMCs. The receptor's source is a woman in her fifties or sixties in good health and CMV-seronegative. The chain has TRBV5-4 and TRBJ2-2; 7 bases fit TRBD2. The CDR3 bases are TGTGCCAGCAGCTTACGGGCGGGAGAGACCGGGGAGCTGTTTTTT. Protein: CASSLRAGETGELFF.